The 29 T cell receptor beta chains below were found in one sample sequenced in a study of cytomegalovirus exposure and HLA in healthy donors. Primers included in the PCR were 60 Vbeta and 13 Jbeta primers. The data were produced by immunoSEQ multiplex PCR, yet TCRdb's version contains in-frame clones alone and is incomplete. The table shows hundreds of thousands of clones, with 75% to 80% occurring only once. Sequencing was performed on PBMCs. Source of these receptors: a male donor in good health and CMV-seronegative.

The rearrangement uses TRBV6-1 and TRBJ1-2, with TRBD1 as a possible D gene (5 bases). Trimming shortened V by 3 bases and J by 1 base, and 9 bases separated the two germline ends. The length of the CDR3 is 14 residues. CDR1 is MNHNS and CDR2 is SASEGT in the germline V gene. The CDR3 DNA sequence: TGTGCCAGCAGTGATCAAGGGGTTAACTATGGCTACACCTTC. Translated: CASSDQGVNYGYTF.

The rearrangement links TRBV19 to TRBJ2-1, with D possibly TRBD2 on 5 matching bases. V shed 4 bases and J shed 10 bases, with 14 bases lying between them. The CDR3 runs to 13 residues. The germline CDR1 and CDR2 sequences are LNHDA and SQIVND (reference sequence). This CDR3 is CASSTLLANEQFF. CDR3 coding DNA: TGTGCCAGTAGTACCTTATTAGCGAACGAGCAGTTCTTC.

The chain couples TRBV6-5 to TRBJ1-3; the D is unclear. Between the trimmed V and J ends, which lost 5 bases and 0 bases, there was a span of 8 bases. The CDR3 runs 14 residues. CDR1 is MNHEY and CDR2 is SVGAGI in the germline V gene. CDR3 amino acids: CASSQQNSGNTIYF. The CDR3 coding sequence is TGTGCCAGCAGTCAACAGAACTCTGGAAACACCATATATTTT.

This sequence joins TRBV11-2 and TRBJ2-1; 15 nucleotides match TRBD2. The CDR3 contains 16 residues. Germline V gene sequence: CDR1 SGHAT, CDR2 FQNNGV. J lost 4 bases, V lost 8 bases, and 6 bases had no gene match. CDR3 protein: CASSGLAGGSYNEQFF. The CDR3 DNA is TGTGCCAGCTCGGGACTAGCGGGGGGCTCATACAATGAGCAGTTCTTC.

This rearrangement joins TRBV7-9 to TRBJ2-3, with TRBD2 matching 9 bases. The CDR3 consists of 17 residues. The V segment lost 3 bases and the J segment 1 base; nucleotides outside the gene matches: 8. From germline, CDR1 is SEHNR and CDR2 FQNEAQ (reference sequence). For the CDR3, the DNA is TGTGCCAGCAGCTTTCCGGCGGGAGGGCCGGGCACAGATACGCAGTATTTT. Protein sequence: CASSFPAGGPGTDTQYF.

As concerns this clone: The sample holds other DNA sequences that translate to the same CDR3. The rearrangement uses TRBV4-3 and TRBJ1-2, with 7 nucleotides matching TRBD1. V was clipped by 0 bases and J by 4 bases; unmatched bases: 5. The V gene's germline CDR1 is LGHNA and CDR2 YSLEER. This CDR3 contains 15 residues. This chain's CDR3 is CASSQDHRGSYGYTF. The CDR3 nucleotides read TGCGCCAGCAGCCAAGATCACAGGGGTTCCTATGGCTACACCTTC.

On this clone itself: An end of the junction does not agree with germline; a read error may underlie this. This chain joins TRBV7-7 and TRBJ2-7, with 10 bases fitting TRBD2. Per germline, CDR1 SSHAT and CDR2 FNYEAQ (reference sequence). The CDR3 extends over 17 amino acids. CDR3 loop: CASSPRSGRGWQYEQYF. CDR3 sequence (DNA): TGTGCTAGCAGCCCTAGGAGCGGGAGGGGCTGGCAGTACGAGCAGTACTTC.

As concerns this clone: The sample contains more than one DNA sequence encoding this CDR3. This sequence joins TRBV11-3 and TRBJ2-7; possible D gene TRBD2, 6 bases. Germline V gene data show CDR1 as SGHNT and CDR2 as YENEEA. There are 13 residues in the CDR3. Trimming cost V 5 bases and J 6 bases, with 14 bases left between them. CDR3 sequence: CASSPRTGGEQYF. CDR3 bases: TGTGCCAGCAGCCCGAGGACCGGGGGCGAGCAGTACTTC.

This rearrangement joins TRBV13 to TRBJ2-7; D is possibly TRBD2 (5 bases). Per germline, CDR1 PRHDT and CDR2 FYEKMQ (reference sequence). There are 12 residues in the CDR3. Trimming removed 8 bases at V and 3 bases at J, with 11 bases between. The CDR3, as DNA: TGTGCCAGCGCTGGACGGGACTACGAGCAGTACTTC. The encoded protein is CASAGRDYEQYF.

The gene calls are TRBV18 and TRBJ2-7; 15 positions agree with TRBD2. From germline, CDR1 is KGHSH and CDR2 LQKENI. The CDR3 length is 17 residues. V gave up 9 bases and J gave up 0 bases; unmatched junction bases: 9. CDR3 DNA: TGTGCCAGTACTGGGACTAGCGGGGGGCCCGGCTCCTACGAGCAGTACTTC. It yields the protein CASTGTSGGPGSYEQYF.

This chain joins TRBV23-1 and TRBJ2-7; 11 bases are a match to TRBD2. TRBV23-1 is an ORF; its function is uncertain. This CDR3 spans 15 amino acids. With 6 bases clipped from V and 0 bases from J, the junction kept 4 bases outside the gene matches. As DNA, the CDR3 is TGCGCCAGCAGCCCGGGACTAGCGGTCTCCTACGAGCAGTACTTC. The encoded protein is CASSPGLAVSYEQYF.

The chain combines TRBV9 with TRBJ1-1; TRBD1 matches at 7 bases. Germline V lookup: CDR1 SGDLS, CDR2 YYNGEE. The CDR3 runs to 16 residues. With 1 base clipped from V and 2 bases from J, the junction kept 8 bases outside the gene matches. The CDR3 DNA reads TGTGCCAGCAGCGTATCATTTCGACAGGGAAACACTGAAGCTTTCTTT. Its translation is CASSVSFRQGNTEAFF.

The chain links TRBV19 to TRBJ1-5, with TRBD1 matching 10 bases. This CDR3 has 18 residues. Per germline, CDR1 LNHDA and CDR2 SQIVND (reference sequence). With V trimmed by 4 bases and J by 7 bases, 16 bases remained unmatched. This chain's CDR3 is CASSNHWTGGRVEQPQHF. The DNA of the CDR3 is TGTGCCAGTAGTAACCACTGGACAGGGGGAAGGGTGGAGCAGCCCCAGCATTTT.

On this clone: Relative to the germline gene, one junction end is altered; a read error may explain this. V and J are TRBV27 and TRBJ1-1; 7 bases are a match to TRBD1. Germline CDR1 reads MNHEY; CDR2 reads SMNVEV (reference sequence). The CDR3 has 13 amino acids. CDR3 coding DNA: TGTGCCAGCAGTGTATCAGGGGGCACTGAAGCTTTCTTT. Protein product: CASSVSGGTEAFF.

The chain combines TRBV28 with TRBJ1-1, with 8 bases identical to TRBD1. The CDR3 is 17 residues long. Unmatched junction bases numbered 20, after V lost 4 bases and J lost 10 bases. Germline lookup yields CDR1 MDHEN and CDR2 SYDVKM. This chain's CDR3 is CASSSRIINRDRRRAFF. Here the CDR3 DNA reads TGTGCCAGCAGTTCAAGAATTATAAACCGGGACAGGCGACGAGCTTTCTTT.

The chain's CDR3 is CASSPPSTGVRGYTF. CDR3 nucleotides: TGTGCCAGCTCACCACCGTCGACAGGGGTTAGGGGCTACACCTTC. This rearrangement joins TRBV18 to TRBJ1-2; 8 bases fit TRBD1. The CDR3 has 15 residues. After removal of 0 bases from V and 8 bases from J, the junction contained 8 bases not matched to a gene. Germline CDR1 KGHSH, CDR2 LQKENI.

This clone occurred a few times. CDR3 nucleotide sequence: TGTGCCAGCAGCTGGAGCGGGACAGGGGACTCTGGGGCCAACGTCCTGACTTTC. Translating gives CASSWSGTGDSGANVLTF. V gene TRBV11-3 combines with J gene TRBJ2-6; TRBD1 matches 10 bases. The CDR3 covers 18 residues. Unmatched junction bases numbered 6, after V lost 4 bases and J lost 0 bases. Germline values: CDR1 SGHNT, CDR2 YENEEA.

Only one count was recorded for this clone. This chain joins TRBV7-8 and TRBJ1-2, with 9 bases aligning to TRBD1. The germline V gene encodes CDR1 SGHVS and CDR2 FQNEAQ. The length of the CDR3 is 14 residues. The junction had 3 bases not matched to a gene; V was cut back by 1 base and J by 6 bases. Here the CDR3 reads CASSLDGTGNGYTF. CDR3 in DNA: TGTGCCAGCAGCTTAGACGGGACAGGGAATGGCTACACCTTC.

The chain couples TRBV7-9 to TRBJ2-6; D not certain. The CDR3 sequence is 15 residues long. V lost 5 bases to trimming and J lost 0 bases, with 8 bases between them. Germline CDR1 is SEHNR and CDR2 is FQNEAQ (reference sequence). The CDR3 region has the DNA TGTGCCAGCAGCCTTACAGACTCTGGGGCCAACGTCCTGACTTTC. Protein: CASSLTDSGANVLTF.

CDR3: CAWDPTGLNEKLFF. In nucleotides, the CDR3 is TGTGCCTGGGACCCGACAGGTTTGAATGAAAAACTGTTTTTT. The chain combines TRBV30 with TRBJ1-4; TRBD1 is a possible D gene (6 bases). CDR1 is GTSNPN and CDR2 is SVGIG in the germline V gene (reference sequence). V was cut by 5 bases and J by 5 bases, with 15 bases left in between. The CDR3 runs 14 residues.

In this sample, this clone turned up a few times. This chain links TRBV25-1 with TRBJ1-5; possibly TRBD1 for D (6 bases). Germline CDR1 reads MGHDK; CDR2 reads SYGVNS. The V gene lost 3 bases and the J gene lost 2 bases, with 14 bases spanning the gap. This CDR3 spans 16 amino acids. The CDR3 DNA is TGTGCCAGCAGTGATCGGGGGGCCAGGGGCAATCAGCCCCAGCATTTT. The encoded protein is CASSDRGARGNQPQHF.

J is TRBJ1-1 and V is TRBV7-2; possibly TRBD1 for D (5 bases). V was shortened by 4 bases and J by 1 base, with 16 bases between the two germline ends. Germline V CDR1 and CDR2: SGHTA, FQGNSA. This CDR3 has 16 residues. DNA of the CDR3: TGTGCCAGCAGCTGGTGGGGCGGGACCCAGAACACTGAAGCTTTCTTT. Protein product: CASSWWGGTQNTEAFF.

The J gene is TRBJ1-1, the V gene TRBV29-1; 9 bases map to TRBD1. Germline CDR1 reads SQVTM; CDR2 reads ANQGSEA. The V and J ends lost 5 bases and 4 bases, in that order; junction bases with no gene match: 5. The CDR3 has 13 residues. The chain's CDR3 is CSVFGQGTTEAFF. Written as DNA, the CDR3 is TGCAGCGTTTTTGGACAGGGGACCACTGAAGCTTTCTTT. The variable domain in full, completed from reference TRBV29-1 and TRBJ1-1, reads SAVISQKPSRDICQRGTSLTIQCQVDSQVTMMFWYRQQPGQSLTLIATANQGSEATYESGFVIDKFPISRPNLTFSTLTVSNMSPEDSSIYLCSVFGQGTTEAFFGQGTRLTVV.

The chain has TRBV29-1 and TRBJ1-5, with D tentatively TRBD1 (6 bases). V lost 6 bases and J lost 4, with 13 bases in between. Germline lookup yields CDR1 SQVTM and CDR2 ANQGSEA. The CDR3 is made up of 13 amino acids. DNA for the CDR3: TGCAGCGTAGCGATGGGGGCTAATCAGCCCCAGCATTTT. This encodes CSVAMGANQPQHF.

The chain carries TRBV7-2 and TRBJ1-5; 7 nucleotides line up with TRBD1. The CDR3 spans 16 residues. Germline trimming cut 1 base from V and 1 base from J; bases unmatched to any gene: 4. The germline V gene encodes CDR1 SGHTA and CDR2 FQGNSA. In DNA, the CDR3 is TGTGCCAGCAGCTTAGGGAGGGGGCCAAGCAATCAGCCCCAGCATTTT. It codes for CASSLGRGPSNQPQHF.

About this clone: The same CDR3 can be traced to other DNA sequences in this sample. The chain employs TRBV6-4 and TRBJ2-6; 14 bases fit TRBD2. Trimming at V came to 2 bases and at J to 3 bases, leaving 0 bases not matched to a gene. CDR3 length equals 17 residues. CDR1 is MRHNA and CDR2 is SNTAGT in the germline V gene. The CDR3 loop is CASSDGTSGSGANVLTF. CDR3 sequence (DNA): TGTGCCAGCAGTGACGGGACTAGCGGGAGTGGGGCCAACGTCCTGACTTTC.

The rearrangement links TRBV7-8 to TRBJ2-7; TRBD1 might be the D (6 bases). V was clipped by 5 bases and J by 5 bases, with 13 bases between them. CDR1 is SGHVS, CDR2 FQNEAQ, per germline. This CDR3 region has 13 residues. The CDR3 coding sequence is TGTGCCAGCAGCCCCCGACAGGTGGACGAGCAGTACTTC. It yields the protein CASSPRQVDEQYF.

J is TRBJ2-5 and V is TRBV28; 10 bases agree with TRBD2. V lost 2 bases to trimming and J lost 2 bases; unmatched junction nucleotides: 2. This CDR3 contains 15 residues. Germline CDR1 reads MDHEN; CDR2 reads SYDVKM. CDR3: CASSLLAGEQETQYF. CDR3 nucleotides: TGTGCCAGCAGTTTACTAGCGGGAGAACAAGAGACCCAGTACTTC.

This clone was seen just once. This rearrangement joins TRBV13 to TRBJ1-1; 7 bases match TRBD1. Germline V lookup: CDR1 PRHDT, CDR2 FYEKMQ (reference sequence). The length of the CDR3 is 14 residues. The trim removed 4 bases at V and 1 base at J, leaving 3 bases unmatched. CDR3 region: CASSSDRANTEAFF. Written as DNA, the CDR3 is TGTGCCAGCAGCTCCGACAGGGCGAACACTGAAGCTTTCTTT. The full variable domain, in which reference TRBV13 and TRBJ1-1 provide the parts outside the CDR3, is AAGVIQSPRHLIKEKRETATLKCYPIPRHDTVYWYQQGPGQDPQFLISFYEKMQSDKGSIPDRFSAQQFSDYHSELNMSSLELGDSALYFCASSSDRANTEAFFGQGTRLTVV.